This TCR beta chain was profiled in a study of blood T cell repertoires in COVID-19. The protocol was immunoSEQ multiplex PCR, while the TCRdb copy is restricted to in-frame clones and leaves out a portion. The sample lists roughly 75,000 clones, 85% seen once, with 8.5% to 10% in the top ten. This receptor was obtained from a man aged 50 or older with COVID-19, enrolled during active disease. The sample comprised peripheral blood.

The CDR3 sequence: CASSLSGTSVAFF. DNA for the CDR3: TGTGCCAGCAGCCTCTCCGGGACTAGCGTCGCGTTCTTC. The rearrangement links TRBV7-3 to TRBJ2-1; 10 bases line up with TRBD2. V shed 5 bases, J shed 15 bases, and the junction held 10 bases outside the gene matches. Germline V lookup: CDR1 SGHTA, CDR2 FQGTGA. This CDR3 has 13 residues.